This T cell receptor (beta chain) appears in the sequencing data of a study of T cells in Graves' hyperthyroidism and ophthalmopathy. Amplification of TCR beta CDR3 regions used RNA as the template. The study used the HTBI primer set for a first-round RT-PCR of the TCR CDR3. TCRdb redid the calling of the multiplex PCR reads with MiXCR, one entry per CDR3 protein. The sample holds hundreds of thousands of distinct CDR3 sequences, about 20% seen once. Reasons for excluding patients were uncontrolled infection, other autoimmune disease, pregnancy or lactation. Diagnosis relied on clinical symptoms, serum thyroxine and TRAb, thyroid ultrasound and orbital computed tomography. Fresh peripheral blood, approximately 9.7 ml, was the source of the PBMCs. The CDR3 covers 13 residues. Per germline, CDR1 MNHEY and CDR2 SMNVEV (reference sequence).

Source material: blood. This TCR was sampled from a woman in her 70s with Graves' ophthalmopathy. The rearrangement links TRBV27 to TRBJ1-4, with a weak D call TRBD1 (6 bases). CDR3 bases: TGTCCCCTAACAGGGACCCGCGGTGAAAAACTGTTTTTT. It is translated as CPLTGTRGEKLFF.